These 29 T cell receptor beta chains originate from one sample sequenced in a study of cytomegalovirus exposure and HLA in healthy donors. PCR amplification relied on 60 Vbeta primers (plus 13 Jbeta primers). Here immunoSEQ multiplex PCR was the method, and the copy in TCRdb shows in-frame clones only, minus some. The sample lists approximately 150,000 clones, 65% to 75% seen once, with about 4.1% in the top ten. The sequencing sample was made of PBMCs. The source of these receptors is a man in his 60s in good health and CMV-seronegative.

The chain combines TRBV28 with TRBJ1-5, with 7 bases aligning to TRBD1. The CDR3 runs to 16 residues. The germline gives CDR1 MDHEN, CDR2 SYDVKM. J lost 0 bases, V lost 4 bases, and 6 bases had no gene match. The CDR3 is CASSSPDRDSNQPQHF. CDR3 sequence (DNA): TGTGCCAGCAGTTCCCCTGACAGGGATAGCAATCAGCCCCAGCATTTT. Supplemented by reference TRBV28 and TRBJ1-5, the full variable domain reads DVKVTQSSRYLVKRTGEKVFLECVQDMDHENMFWYRQDPGLGLRLIYFSYDVKMKEKGDIPEGYSVSREKKERFSLILESASTNQTSMYLCASSSPDRDSNQPQHFGDGTRLSIL.

The J gene is TRBJ1-1, the V gene TRBV11-2; D is ambiguous. Germline V gene lookup returns CDR1 SGHAT and CDR2 FQNNGV. V lost 5 bases and J lost 8, with 15 bases in between. This CDR3 has 13 amino acids. The CDR3 spells CASSHTPQREAFF. The CDR3 coding sequence is TGTGCCAGCAGCCACACCCCCCAGAGGGAAGCTTTCTTT.

The chain employs TRBV29-1 and TRBJ2-5; D ambiguous. The V end was cut by 5 bases, the J end by 0 bases, with 4 bases between. Germline V lookup: CDR1 SQVTM, CDR2 ANQGSEA. The CDR3 is made up of 11 amino acids. The CDR3 bases are TGCAGCGTTCTCTACCAAGAGACCCAGTACTTC. It encodes CSVLYQETQYF.

The rearrangement joins TRBV28 to TRBJ2-7, with TRBD2 matching 8 bases. V dropped 4 bases and J dropped 0; count of bases not matched to a gene: 8. This CDR3 is built from 16 residues. Germline V gene data show CDR1 as MDHEN and CDR2 as SYDVKM. CDR3 nucleotides: TGTGCCAGCAGTTCCCCGGGCGGGAGGAGCTCCTACGAGCAGTACTTC. Translating gives CASSSPGGRSSYEQYF.

This clone has only a few counts. The gene calls are TRBV7-2 and TRBJ2-5; TRBD1 aligns across 9 bases. This CDR3 has 15 amino acids. Germline V lookup: CDR1 SGHTA, CDR2 FQGNSA. The V gene end was trimmed by 5 bases and the J gene end by 5 bases; junction bases not matched to a gene: 9. CDR3 coding DNA: TGTGCCAGCAGCCCGAGGACAGGGGAAGGGGAGACCCAGTACTTC. Its protein product is CASSPRTGEGETQYF.

This clone occurred a few times. V usage is TRBV18 and J usage is TRBJ2-7; D gene unclear. The V and J ends lost 0 bases and 1 base respectively, with 7 bases between them. Germline V gene lookup returns CDR1 KGHSH and CDR2 LQKENI. This CDR3 spans 14 amino acids. CDR3 sequence (DNA): TGTGCCAGCTCACCACCAACTGGTTCCTACGAGCAGTACTTC. Translation gives CASSPPTGSYEQYF. The complete variable domain, with remaining parts taken from reference TRBV18 and TRBJ2-7, reads NAGVMQNPRHLVRRRGQEARLRCSPMKGHSHVYWYRQLPEEGLKFMVYLQKENIIDESGMPKERFSAEFPKEGPSILRIQQVVRGDSAAYFCASSPPTGSYEQYFGPGTRLTVT.

This chain links TRBV7-2 with TRBJ2-3; TRBD1 agrees at 8 bases. The germline CDR1 and CDR2 sequences are SGHTA and FQGNSA. The CDR3 covers 15 residues. Unmatched junction bases numbered 7, after V lost 4 bases and J lost 4 bases. CDR3 protein: CASSSRTGWPDTQYF. CDR3 bases: TGTGCCAGCAGCTCCAGGACAGGGTGGCCAGATACGCAGTATTTT.

V gene TRBV7-9 combines with J gene TRBJ1-1; unclear D gene. The CDR3 loop spans 19 amino acids. Trimming took off 4 bases at V and 8 bases at J, with 32 bases between the two ends. The germline gives CDR1 SEHNR, CDR2 FQNEAQ (reference sequence). CDR3 in DNA: TGTGCCAGCAGCTCGCAAATAGGAGGCTGGGAGAAACCCAGAGTAGAAGCTTTCTTT. This translates into CASSSQIGGWEKPRVEAFF.

A few counts support this clone. This chain links TRBV6-5 with TRBJ1-2, with D possibly being TRBD1 (6 bases). Trimming removed 2 bases from V and 3 bases from J, with 7 bases in between. CDR3 size: 13 residues. Germline CDR1 is MNHEY and CDR2 is SVGAGI. The CDR3 is CASSYTGHYGYTF. CDR3 coding DNA: TGTGCCAGCAGTTACACAGGGCACTATGGCTACACCTTC.

This clone was seen just once. The V gene is TRBV7-3, the J gene TRBJ1-1, with D tentatively TRBD1 (5 bases). The CDR3 extends over 14 amino acids. Germline-derived CDR1 and CDR2 are SGHTA and FQGTGA. Trimming removed 5 bases at V and 7 bases at J, with 17 bases between. CDR3: CASSPVVRGGEAFF. CDR3 nucleotides: TGTGCCAGCAGCCCCGTGGTTAGGGGAGGTGAAGCTTTCTTT.

The chain joins TRBV19 to TRBJ1-5, with a possible D match to TRBD1 (6 bases). The CDR3 sequence is 14 residues long. The germline V and J ends were trimmed by 5 bases and 2 bases, with 10 bases remaining between them. Germline values: CDR1 LNHDA, CDR2 SQIVND (reference sequence). The CDR3 is CASSPQGRNQPQHF. In DNA, the CDR3 is TGTGCCAGTAGTCCACAGGGCCGCAATCAGCCCCAGCATTTT.

The J gene is TRBJ2-3, the V gene TRBV6-4; TRBD2 matches at 7 bases. After removal of 2 bases from V and 5 bases from J, the junction contained 7 bases not matched to a gene. CDR3 size: 15 residues. Germline CDR1 is MRHNA and CDR2 is SNTAGT. The DNA of the CDR3 is TGTGCCAGCAGTGACGCGGCTAGCGGCGGAGATACGCAGTATTTT. Its protein is CASSDAASGGDTQYF.

V usage is TRBV28 and J usage is TRBJ2-7; TRBD1 matches 10 bases. Germline V CDR1 and CDR2: MDHEN, SYDVKM. V shed 7 bases, J shed 6 bases, and the junction held 12 bases outside the gene matches. CDR3 length: 15 amino acids. The DNA for the CDR3 is TGTGCCAGCACCAGCCATGGACAGGGGGACTCCGAGCAGTACTTC. Protein sequence: CASTSHGQGDSEQYF.

This clone showed up just once. The chain has TRBV5-6 and TRBJ2-2, with TRBD2 matching over 12 bases. The junction had 7 bases not matched to a gene; V was cut back by 0 bases and J by 7 bases. The CDR3 loop spans 17 amino acids. Germline V gene sequence: CDR1 SGHDT, CDR2 YYEEEE. DNA for the CDR3: TGTGCCAGCAGCTTGGGACTAGCGGGAGCTTACGGCGGGGAGCTGTTTTTT. Translation gives CASSLGLAGAYGGELFF. Full variable domain (missing parts from reference TRBV5-6 and TRBJ2-2): DAGVTQSPTHLIKTRGQQVTLRCSPKSGHDTVSWYQQALGQGPQFIFQYYEEEERQRGNFPDRFSGHQFPNYSSELNVNALLLGDSALYLCASSLGLAGAYGGELFFGEGSRLTVL.

The chain links TRBV29-1 to TRBJ2-1; tentatively, D is TRBD2 (6 bases). The ends were cut back, 8 bases at V and 5 bases at J, with 22 bases in the middle. The germline CDR1 and CDR2 sequences are SQVTM and ANQGSEA. CDR3 length equals 15 residues. The CDR3 here is CSPPFPWRDDNEQFF. The CDR3 nucleotides are TGCAGCCCCCCGTTCCCCTGGCGGGACGACAATGAGCAGTTCTTC.

The V call is TRBV7-8, the J call TRBJ1-1; maybe TRBD1 (6 bases). Looked up from germline, CDR1 is SGHVS and CDR2 is FQNEAQ. CDR3 length equals 13 residues. Deletions cut 5 bases from V and 6 bases from J, with 13 bases between. CDR3 in DNA: TGTGCCAGCAGCCTACGAGGGACACCTGAAGCTTTCTTT. It translates to CASSLRGTPEAFF. The entire variable domain, with the rest obtained from reference TRBV7-8 and TRBJ1-1, is as follows: GAGVSQSPRYKVAKRGQDVALRCDPISGHVSLFWYQQALGQGPEFLTYFQNEAQLDKSGLPSDRFFAERPEGSVSTLKIQRTQQEDSAVYLCASSLRGTPEAFFGQGTRLTVV.

This sequence joins TRBV7-3 and TRBJ2-3; 9 positions agree with TRBD2. V shed 4 bases and J 3 bases; nucleotides not matched to a gene: 8. This CDR3 has 16 amino acids. Germline loops: CDR1 SGHTA, CDR2 FQGTGA. In DNA form, the CDR3 reads TGTGCCAGCAGCTCGTGGACTAGCGCAGCGACAGATACGCAGTATTTT. Translation gives CASSSWTSAATDTQYF. Full variable domain (rest looked up from reference TRBV7-3 and TRBJ2-3): GAGVSQTPSNKVTEKGKYVELRCDPISGHTALYWYRQSLGQGPEFLIYFQGTGAADDSGLPNDRFFAVRPEGSVSTLKIQRTERGDSAVYLCASSSWTSAATDTQYFGPGTRLTVL.

This clone was seen more than once but under ten times. This chain joins TRBV18 and TRBJ1-2; no firm D call. From germline, CDR1 is KGHSH and CDR2 LQKENI. The CDR3 totals 17 residues. V dropped 1 base and J dropped 4 bases, with 19 bases sitting between them. DNA of the CDR3: TGTGCCAGCTCACCACTCGCTCCAGGCTCCGCCCTCTATGGCTACACCTTC. Amino acid sequence: CASSPLAPGSALYGYTF.

This clone was counted a few times. The chain has TRBV5-6 and TRBJ2-1; D is unresolved. Germline V gives CDR1 SGHDT, CDR2 YYEEEE. This CDR3 contains 11 residues. Trimming pared 4 bases from V and 10 bases from J, leaving 9 bases between. CDR3 coding DNA: TGTGCCAGCAGCGGTAAACGGGAGCAGTTCTTC. Encoded protein: CASSGKREQFF.

Turning to this clone: The same CDR3 is also encoded by other DNA sequences in this sample. The J gene is TRBJ2-5, the V gene TRBV7-2; TRBD2 is a possible D gene (6 bases). V dropped 2 bases and J dropped 5 bases, with 9 bases sitting between them. The germline V gene encodes CDR1 SGHTA and CDR2 FQGNSA. The CDR3 spans 13 residues. The CDR3 DNA follows: TGTGCCAGCAGCTTATATGGGGGGGAGACCCAGTACTTC. It translates to CASSLYGGETQYF.

This sequence joins TRBV6-5 and TRBJ2-1; D possibly corresponds to TRBD1 (6 bases). Trimming removed 5 bases at V and 0 bases at J, with 11 bases between. The CDR3 spans 15 residues. CDR1 and CDR2 (germline): MNHEY, SVGAGI. The CDR3 bases are TGTGCCAGCAGTCCCGACAGGCGCTCCTACAATGAGCAGTTCTTC. As protein: CASSPDRRSYNEQFF.

DNA of the CDR3: TGTGCCAGACCTGTCAGGGGGCAGGCTGGGGCCAACGTCCTGACTTTC. Its translation: CARPVRGQAGANVLTF. The V and J genes are TRBV27 and TRBJ2-6; 8 bases align to TRBD1. Germline CDR1 reads MNHEY; CDR2 reads SMNVEV (reference sequence). Germline trimming cut 9 bases from V and 2 bases from J; bases unmatched to any gene: 9. This CDR3 is built from 16 residues.

J is TRBJ2-5 and V is TRBV7-8; a possible D gene is TRBD2 (6 bases). Looked up from germline, CDR1 is SGHVS and CDR2 is FQNEAQ. The V end was cut by 5 bases, the J end by 5 bases, with 12 bases between. The CDR3 covers 13 residues. CDR3 loop: CASSRLGEETQYF. CDR3 nucleotide sequence: TGTGCCAGCAGCCGACTAGGGGAGGAGACCCAGTACTTC. Drawing the rest from reference TRBV7-8 and TRBJ2-5, the complete variable domain is GAGVSQSPRYKVAKRGQDVALRCDPISGHVSLFWYQQALGQGPEFLTYFQNEAQLDKSGLPSDRFFAERPEGSVSTLKIQRTQQEDSAVYLCASSRLGEETQYFGPGTRLLVL.

This chain connects TRBV7-3 to TRBJ2-3, with 11 bases identical to TRBD1. The CDR3 contains 15 residues. The germline V gene has CDR1 SGHTA and CDR2 FQGTGA. The V segment lost 5 bases and the J segment 5 bases; nucleotides outside the gene matches: 6. As DNA, the CDR3 is TGTGCCAGCAGCCCCCGGGACAGGGGGAAAGATACGCAGTATTTT. It is translated as CASSPRDRGKDTQYF. Full variable domain (remainder filled in from reference TRBV7-3 and TRBJ2-3): GAGVSQTPSNKVTEKGKYVELRCDPISGHTALYWYRQSLGQGPEFLIYFQGTGAADDSGLPNDRFFAVRPEGSVSTLKIQRTERGDSAVYLCASSPRDRGKDTQYFGPGTRLTVL.

This chain uses TRBV2 with TRBJ2-7; D uncertain. The CDR3 runs 13 residues. Germline CDR1 is SNHLY and CDR2 is FYNNEI. V dropped 7 bases and J dropped 4 bases, with 14 bases sitting between them. CDR3 bases: TGTGCCAGCAAGAACTCACGTCTTTACGAGCAGTACTTC. Amino acid sequence: CASKNSRLYEQYF. Complete variable domain (other parts from reference TRBV2 and TRBJ2-7): EPEVTQTPSHQVTQMGQEVILRCVPISNHLYFYWYRQILGQKVEFLVSFYNNEISEKSEIFDDQFSVERPDGSNFTLKIRSTKLEDSAMYFCASKNSRLYEQYFGPGTRLTVT.

Of note for this clone: The sample contains more than one DNA sequence encoding this CDR3. The chain combines TRBV7-9 with TRBJ1-1; 9 bases align to TRBD1. Germline V lookup: CDR1 SEHNR, CDR2 FQNEAQ (reference sequence). The CDR3 has 15 residues. With 3 bases clipped from V and 2 bases from J, the junction kept 4 bases outside the gene matches. As DNA, the CDR3 is TGTGCCAGCAGCTTGGGGGACAGGGTAAACACTGAAGCTTTCTTT. This sequence encodes CASSLGDRVNTEAFF.

The V gene is TRBV2, the J gene TRBJ2-2, with 10 bases identical to TRBD1. The CDR3 is 15 amino acids. Trimming took 3 bases from V and 7 from J; bases not matched to a gene: 5. CDR1 and CDR2 (germline): SNHLY, FYNNEI. CDR3 residues: CASSETGGYDGELFF. The CDR3 region has the DNA TGTGCCAGCAGTGAGACAGGGGGCTATGACGGGGAGCTGTTTTTT.

The rearrangement uses TRBV6-1 and TRBJ2-5; D unresolved. CDR1 and CDR2 from the germline V gene are MNHNS and SASEGT. This CDR3 comprises 13 residues. V lost 2 bases to trimming and J lost 4 bases, with 8 bases between them. CDR3 amino acids: CASSETGPETQYF. The CDR3 nucleotides are TGTGCCAGCAGTGAAACCGGTCCAGAGACCCAGTACTTC.

This clone turned up a few times. The J gene is TRBJ1-1, the V gene TRBV6-5; D gene ambiguous. Germline V lookup: CDR1 MNHEY, CDR2 SVGAGI. V was pared by 3 bases and J by 11 bases, with 10 bases between. This CDR3 spans 11 amino acids. The CDR3 region is CASSYLGRAFF. CDR3 bases: TGTGCCAGCAGTTATCTCGGTCGGGCTTTCTTT.